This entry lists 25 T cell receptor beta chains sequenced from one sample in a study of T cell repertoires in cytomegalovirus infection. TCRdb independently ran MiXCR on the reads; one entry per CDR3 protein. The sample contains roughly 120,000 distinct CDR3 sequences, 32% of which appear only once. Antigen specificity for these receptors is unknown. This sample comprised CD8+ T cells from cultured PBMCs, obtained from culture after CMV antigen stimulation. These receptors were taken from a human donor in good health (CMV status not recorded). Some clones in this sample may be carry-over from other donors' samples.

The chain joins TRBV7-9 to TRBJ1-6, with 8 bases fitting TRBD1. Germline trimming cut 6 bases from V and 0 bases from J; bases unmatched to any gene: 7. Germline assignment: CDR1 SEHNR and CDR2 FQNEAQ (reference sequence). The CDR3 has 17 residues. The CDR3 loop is CASSPDRAYSYNSPLHF. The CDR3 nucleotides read TGTGCCAGCAGTCCGGACAGGGCCTACTCCTATAATTCACCCCTCCACTTT. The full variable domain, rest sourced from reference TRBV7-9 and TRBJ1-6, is DTGVSQNPRHKITKRGQNVTFRCDPISEHNRLYWYRQTLGQGPEFLTYFQNEAQLEKSRLLSDRFSAERPKGSFSTLEIQRTEQGDSAMYLCASSPDRAYSYNSPLHFGNGTRLTVT.

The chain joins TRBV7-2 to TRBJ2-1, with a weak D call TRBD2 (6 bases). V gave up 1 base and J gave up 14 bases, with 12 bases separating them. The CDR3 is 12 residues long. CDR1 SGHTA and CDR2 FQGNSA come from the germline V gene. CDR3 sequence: CASSLGLVVEFF. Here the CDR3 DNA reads TGTGCCAGCAGCTTAGGACTAGTCGTTGAGTTCTTC.

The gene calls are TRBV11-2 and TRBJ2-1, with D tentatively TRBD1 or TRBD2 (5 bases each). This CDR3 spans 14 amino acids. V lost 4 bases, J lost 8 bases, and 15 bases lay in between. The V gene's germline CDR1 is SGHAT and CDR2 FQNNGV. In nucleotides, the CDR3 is TGTGCCAGCAGCTCGCCGGGACGGCCACATGAGCAGTTCTTC. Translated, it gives CASSSPGRPHEQFF.

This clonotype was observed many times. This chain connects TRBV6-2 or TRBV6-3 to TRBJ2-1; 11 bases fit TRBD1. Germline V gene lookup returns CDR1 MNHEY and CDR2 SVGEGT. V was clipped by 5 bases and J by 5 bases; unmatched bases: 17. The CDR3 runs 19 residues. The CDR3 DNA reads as TGTGCCAGCAGTAAGAGGACAGGGGGCTCGTATGAGGTCAACAATGAGCAGTTCTTC. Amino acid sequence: CASSKRTGGSYEVNNEQFF.

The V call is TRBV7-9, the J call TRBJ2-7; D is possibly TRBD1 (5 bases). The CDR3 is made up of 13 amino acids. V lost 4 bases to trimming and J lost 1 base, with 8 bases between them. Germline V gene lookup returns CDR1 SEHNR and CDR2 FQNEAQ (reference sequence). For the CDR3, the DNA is TGTGCCAGCAGCTCGGACATATCCTACGAGCAGTACTTC. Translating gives CASSSDISYEQYF.

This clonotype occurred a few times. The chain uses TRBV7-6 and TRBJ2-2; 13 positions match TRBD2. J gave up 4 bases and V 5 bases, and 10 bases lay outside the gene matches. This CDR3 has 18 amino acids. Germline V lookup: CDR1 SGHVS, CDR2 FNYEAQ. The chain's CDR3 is CASSREGTSGASTGELFF. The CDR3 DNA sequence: TGTGCCAGCAGCCGAGAAGGGACTAGCGGGGCCAGCACCGGGGAGCTGTTTTTT.

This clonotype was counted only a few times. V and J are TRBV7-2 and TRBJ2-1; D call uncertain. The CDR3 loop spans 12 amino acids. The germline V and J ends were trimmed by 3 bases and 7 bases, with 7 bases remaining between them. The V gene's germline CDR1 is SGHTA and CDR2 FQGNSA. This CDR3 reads CASSFYGNEQFF. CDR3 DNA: TGTGCCAGCAGCTTCTATGGGAATGAGCAGTTCTTC. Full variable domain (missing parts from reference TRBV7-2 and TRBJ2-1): GAGVSQSPSNKVTEKGKDVELRCDPISGHTALYWYRQSLGQGLEFLIYFQGNSAPDKSGLPSDRFSAERTGGSVSTLTIQRTQQEDSAVYLCASSFYGNEQFFGPGTRLTVL.

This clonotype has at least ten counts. CDR3 nucleotides: TGCGCCAGCAGCTTGGTTTGGGGTCTGAACAATGAGCAGTTCTTC. Its protein is CASSLVWGLNNEQFF. V is TRBV5-1 and J is TRBJ2-1; D gene ambiguous. Germline V CDR1 and CDR2: SGHRS, YFSETQ. Trimming took off 0 bases at V and 5 bases at J, with 12 bases between the two ends. This CDR3 region has 15 residues.

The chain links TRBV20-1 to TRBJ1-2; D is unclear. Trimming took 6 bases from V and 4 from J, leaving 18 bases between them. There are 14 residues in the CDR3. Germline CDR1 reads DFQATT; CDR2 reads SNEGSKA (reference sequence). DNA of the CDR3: TGCAGTGCCGTTGCAACCCTAGCTACCTATGGCTACACCTTC. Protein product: CSAVATLATYGYTF.

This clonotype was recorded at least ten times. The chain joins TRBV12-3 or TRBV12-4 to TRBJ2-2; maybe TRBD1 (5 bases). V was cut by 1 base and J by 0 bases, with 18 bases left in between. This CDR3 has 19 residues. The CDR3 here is CASSLGARARTANTGELFF. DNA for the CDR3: TGTGCCAGCAGTTTAGGGGCCAGGGCCCGTACGGCGAACACCGGGGAGCTGTTTTTT.

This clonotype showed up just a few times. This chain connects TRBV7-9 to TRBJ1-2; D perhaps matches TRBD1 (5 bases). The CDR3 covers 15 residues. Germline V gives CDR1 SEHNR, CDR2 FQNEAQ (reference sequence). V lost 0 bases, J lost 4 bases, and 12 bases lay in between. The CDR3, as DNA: TGTGCCAGCAGCTTAGCGGGGGTGGAAGTCTATGGCTACACCTTC. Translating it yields CASSLAGVEVYGYTF.

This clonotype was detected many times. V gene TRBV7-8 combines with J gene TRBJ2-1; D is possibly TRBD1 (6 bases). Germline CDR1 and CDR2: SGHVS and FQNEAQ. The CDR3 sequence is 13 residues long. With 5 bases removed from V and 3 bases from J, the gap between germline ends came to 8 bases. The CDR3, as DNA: TGTGCCAGCAGCCCCAGGGGCTACAATGAGCAGTTCTTC. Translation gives CASSPRGYNEQFF.

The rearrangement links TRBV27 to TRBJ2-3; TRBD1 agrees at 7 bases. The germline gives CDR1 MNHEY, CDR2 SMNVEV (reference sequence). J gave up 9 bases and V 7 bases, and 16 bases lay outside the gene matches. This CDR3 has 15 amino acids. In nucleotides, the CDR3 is TGTGCCAGCAATTCGAGAACAAGAGGGGGCCAAACGCAGTATTTT. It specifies CASNSRTRGGQTQYF.

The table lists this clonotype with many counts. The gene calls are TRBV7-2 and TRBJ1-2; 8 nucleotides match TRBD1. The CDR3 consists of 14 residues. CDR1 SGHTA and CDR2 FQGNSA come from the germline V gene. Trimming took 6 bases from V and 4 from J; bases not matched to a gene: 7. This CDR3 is CASSTSGTGYGYTF. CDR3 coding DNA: TGTGCCAGCAGTACATCCGGGACAGGCTATGGCTACACCTTC. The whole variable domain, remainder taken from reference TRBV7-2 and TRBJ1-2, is GAGVSQSPSNKVTEKGKDVELRCDPISGHTALYWYRQSLGQGLEFLIYFQGNSAPDKSGLPSDRFSAERTGGSVSTLTIQRTQQEDSAVYLCASSTSGTGYGYTFGSGTRLTVV.

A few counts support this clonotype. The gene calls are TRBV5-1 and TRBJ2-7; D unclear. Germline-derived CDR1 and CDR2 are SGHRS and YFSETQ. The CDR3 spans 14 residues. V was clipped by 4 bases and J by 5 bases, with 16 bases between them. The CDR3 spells CASSHEIGSDEQYF. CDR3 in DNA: TGCGCCAGCAGCCACGAGATCGGGTCCGACGAGCAGTACTTC.

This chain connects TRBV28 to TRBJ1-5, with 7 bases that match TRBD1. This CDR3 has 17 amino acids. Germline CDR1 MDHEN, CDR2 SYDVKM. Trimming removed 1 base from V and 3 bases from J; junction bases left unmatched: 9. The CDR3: CASSLLWQGGFNQPQHF. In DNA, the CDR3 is TGTGCCAGCAGTTTATTATGGCAGGGGGGGTTCAATCAGCCCCAGCATTTT. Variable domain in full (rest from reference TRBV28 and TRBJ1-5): DVKVTQSSRYLVKRTGEKVFLECVQDMDHENMFWYRQDPGLGLRLIYFSYDVKMKEKGDIPEGYSVSREKKERFSLILESASTNQTSMYLCASSLLWQGGFNQPQHFGDGTRLSIL.

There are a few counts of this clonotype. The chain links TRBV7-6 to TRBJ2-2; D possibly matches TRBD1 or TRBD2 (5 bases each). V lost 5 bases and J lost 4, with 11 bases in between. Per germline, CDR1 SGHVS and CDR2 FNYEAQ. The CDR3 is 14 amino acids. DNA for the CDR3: TGTGCCAGCAGCCGGGACCGAATCACCGGGGAGCTGTTTTTT. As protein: CASSRDRITGELFF.

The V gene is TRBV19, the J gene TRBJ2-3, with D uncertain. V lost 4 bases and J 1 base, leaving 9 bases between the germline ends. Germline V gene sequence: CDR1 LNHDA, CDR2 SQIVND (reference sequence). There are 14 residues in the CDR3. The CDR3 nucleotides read TGTGCCAGTAGTAACAGCCGGGGCACAGATACGCAGTATTTT. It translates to CASSNSRGTDTQYF.

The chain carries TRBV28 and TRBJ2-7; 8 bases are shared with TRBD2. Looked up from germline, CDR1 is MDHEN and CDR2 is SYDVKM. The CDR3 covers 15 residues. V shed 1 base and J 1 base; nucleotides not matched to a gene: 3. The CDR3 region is CASSLSSGSSYEQYF. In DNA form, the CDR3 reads TGTGCCAGCAGTTTATCTAGCGGGTCTTCCTACGAGCAGTACTTC.

The CDR3 nucleotides read TGTGCCAGCTGCCCTCCGGGACAGGCCCCCGGGGAGCTGTTTTTT. The encoded protein is CASCPPGQAPGELFF. This chain joins TRBV7-6 and TRBJ2-2, with 8 positions matching TRBD1. Germline lookup yields CDR1 SGHVS and CDR2 FNYEAQ. The J segment lost 6 bases and the V segment lost 8 bases, leaving 11 bases of the junction unmatched. This CDR3 has 15 residues. Full variable domain (missing parts from reference TRBV7-6 and TRBJ2-2): GAGVSQSPRYKVTKRGQDVALRCDPISGHVSLYWYRQALGQGPEFLTYFNYEAQQDKSGLPNDRFSAERPEGSISTLTIQRTEQRDSAMYRCASCPPGQAPGELFFGEGSRLTVL.

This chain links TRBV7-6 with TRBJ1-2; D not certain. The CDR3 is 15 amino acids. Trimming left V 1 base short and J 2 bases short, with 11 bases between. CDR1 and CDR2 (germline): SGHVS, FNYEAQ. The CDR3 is CASSLEVGPNYGYTF. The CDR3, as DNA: TGTGCCAGCAGCTTAGAAGTAGGGCCGAACTATGGCTACACCTTC.

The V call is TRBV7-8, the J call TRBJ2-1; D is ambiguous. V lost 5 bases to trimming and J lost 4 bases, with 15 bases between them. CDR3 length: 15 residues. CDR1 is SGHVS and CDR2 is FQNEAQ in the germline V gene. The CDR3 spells CASSQSGIGYNEQFF. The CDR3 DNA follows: TGTGCCAGCAGCCAATCAGGAATCGGTTACAATGAGCAGTTCTTC. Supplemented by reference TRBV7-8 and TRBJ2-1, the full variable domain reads GAGVSQSPRYKVAKRGQDVALRCDPISGHVSLFWYQQALGQGPEFLTYFQNEAQLDKSGLPSDRFFAERPEGSVSTLKIQRTQQEDSAVYLCASSQSGIGYNEQFFGPGTRLTVL.

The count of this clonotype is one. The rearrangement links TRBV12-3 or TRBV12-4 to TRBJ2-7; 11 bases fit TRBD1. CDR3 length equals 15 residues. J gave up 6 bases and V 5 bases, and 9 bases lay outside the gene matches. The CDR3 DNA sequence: TGTGCCAGCAGTGCGGCCGGGACAGGGGGAGGCGAGCAGTACTTC. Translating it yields CASSAAGTGGGEQYF.

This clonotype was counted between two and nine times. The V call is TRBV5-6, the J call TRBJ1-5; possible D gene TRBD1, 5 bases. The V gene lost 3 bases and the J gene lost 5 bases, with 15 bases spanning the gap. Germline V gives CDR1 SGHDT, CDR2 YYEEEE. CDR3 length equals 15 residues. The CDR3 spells CASSWTGAGDQPQHF. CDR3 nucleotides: TGTGCCAGCAGCTGGACCGGGGCCGGCGATCAGCCCCAGCATTTT.

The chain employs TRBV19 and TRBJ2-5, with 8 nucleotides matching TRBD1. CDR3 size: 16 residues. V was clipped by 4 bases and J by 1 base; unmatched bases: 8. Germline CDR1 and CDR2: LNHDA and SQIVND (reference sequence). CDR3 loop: CASSTDRVFLQETQYF. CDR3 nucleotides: TGTGCCAGTAGTACGGACAGGGTCTTTCTCCAAGAGACCCAGTACTTC. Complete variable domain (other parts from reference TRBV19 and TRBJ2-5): DGGITQSPKYLFRKEGQNVTLSCEQNLNHDAMYWYRQDPGQGLRLIYYSQIVNDFQKGDIAEGYSVSREKKESFPLTVTSAQKNPTAFYLCASSTDRVFLQETQYFGPGTRLLVL.